The sequence of this T cell receptor beta chain was determined in a study of response to subunit inactivated influenza vaccine. Study conclusions and caveats: It was the authors' suggestion that each seasonal influenza vaccination recruits few new T cells.

A single record per CDR3 protein comes from TCRdb applying MiXCR to the RT-PCR reads. The top ten hold less than 7% of the sample, which has 650,000 to 800,000 distinct CDR3 sequences, about 15% seen once. On this clonotype: Its antigen is not identified.

Losses at the gene ends were 2 bases for V and 8 bases for J; bases not matched to a gene: 11. The germline gives CDR1 KGHSH, CDR2 LQKENI. The CDR3 extends over 15 amino acids. The clonotype comes from a man between 45 and 60 years old who received an inactivated influenza vaccine. Here the sequenced sample was PBMCs from blood, taken around two weeks before vaccination. The chain combines TRBV18 with TRBJ1-2; TRBD1 matches 7 bases. The chain's CDR3 is CASSPGDRTGFGYTF. In DNA form, the CDR3 reads TGTGCCAGCTCACCAGGAGACAGGACAGGCTTCGGCTACACCTTC. Based on the CDR3 plus reference TRBV18 and TRBJ1-2, the full variable domain is NAGVMQNPRHLVRRRGQEARLRCSPMKGHSHVYWYRQLPEEGLKFMVYLQKENIIDESGMPKERFSAEFPKEGPSILRIQQVVRGDSAAYFCASSPGDRTGFGYTFGSGTRLTVV.